This TCR beta chain appears in the sequencing data of a study of T-cell memory formation after mild COVID-19 (TCRdb year 2021). Looking at the study overall: Most TCR sequence clusters were specific to one of the two donors. The cohort comprised two young, previously healthy adult volunteers, one female and one male. In two donors, T-cell clones that expanded and contracted after mild COVID-19 were tracked by sequencing TCRalpha and TCRbeta repertoires over time. The research as a whole found: Balanced CD4/CD8 phenotypes were observed for clones contracting from day 15 to 85, whereas a bias towards CD4+ was observed for a second wave of clones expanding from day 15 to 37. The second-wave clones that peaked on day 37 were not confirmed to be SARS-CoV-2 specific. Contracting CD4+ clones turned up mainly in the CM and EM memory subsets, whereas EMRA was where CD8+ clones were enriched. Only a couple of mild cases were covered in the study, and larger cohorts including severe cases with pre-infection samples were considered necessary. The detection of some responding clones in pre-infection memory suggests that pre-existing cross-reactive memory T cells joined the SARS-CoV-2 response.

Ficoll-Paque density gradient centrifugation was used to isolate PBMCs. As regards this clonotype: Its antigen is unknown. Base qualities were left out, and no much larger clone turns up one base away.

From the cysteine through the phenylalanine, the CDR3 covers 14 amino acids. Just CDR3 DNA is preserved here, 42 bases in frame from base 1. V is pared back by 4 bases and J by 6 bases, with 15 bases lying between the germline termini. The germline V gene encodes CDR1 LGHDT and CDR2 YNNKEL (reference sequence). The run used an Illumina NovaSeq 6000. TCRalpha and TCRbeta cDNA libraries were constructed by 5'RACE with constant-segment primers, with sample barcodes and unique molecular identifiers being introduced. Trizol reagent was used to extract RNA from every sample. The libraries were amplified in two PCR steps, and the second step added a second sample barcode and Illumina TruSeq adapters. Libraries were sequenced on an Illumina NovaSeq with 2 x 150 bp paired-end reads. Per the authors' processing: With migec v1.2.7, reads were demultiplexed and then collapsed into UMI-guided consensus sequences. With mixcr v2.1.11, UMI consensuses were aligned to TRA and TRB V and J templates and assembled into clonotypes. A clonotype was counted as expanded or contracted only when both edgeR and NoisET called the clonotype significant, with the noise models trained on biological replicates. edgeR calls used a false discovery rate-adjusted p below 0.01 and a log2 fold-change threshold of 1. As an exploratory analysis of dynamics, PCA with hierarchical clustering was applied to max-normalized trajectories of the 1000 most abundant clonotypes. The CD4 or CD8 phenotype of responding clones was assigned using the separately sequenced CD4+ and CD8+ repertoires. TCRdb reprocessed the public reads (quality trimming at Q25 with fastp, clone calling with MiXCR) and kept in-frame beta chains. One record per CDR3 amino acid sequence lists the most common genes and DNA. TCRdb, not the authors, supplied the V and J calls. Within this sample are some 210,000 distinct CDR3 sequences, with around 25% of them counted one time only. The ten largest clonotypes hold roughly 10% of the sample.

The sample taken for sequencing was PBMCs or a T cell subset sorted from them (not recorded which). The receptor chain draws on TRBV3-1 and TRBJ1-2; TRBD1 could be the D gene, as 6 bases match. This receptor was obtained from an adult woman who had mild COVID-19 (a few samples of this study predate the infection). The sample titles of this study are shuffled in the database, so cell type and time point are left out; the donor was told from shared clones. At the DNA level, the sequence is TGTGCCAGCAGCCGACAGGACAGCTCCAATGGCTACACCTTC. The translation is CASSRQDSSNGYTF.